One and the same sample provided the 26 T cell receptor beta chains below, sequenced in a study of shared clonotypes between healthy human individuals. Profiling relied on immunoSEQ multiplex PCR, and the TCRdb table lists in-frame clones only, not all of them. Among millions of clones, 80% to 95% were seen once, and the ten largest hold under 0.45%. The sequencing sample was made of naive CD4+ T cells from PBMCs. Subset in this sample: CD45RA+ positively selected. These receptors came from a young man in good health. Some clones in this sample may be carry-over from other donors' samples.

The chain is built from TRBV19 and TRBJ1-2; 8 bases are a match to TRBD1. Looked up from germline, CDR1 is LNHDA and CDR2 is SQIVND (reference sequence). Unmatched junction bases numbered 11, after V lost 6 bases and J lost 8 bases. The CDR3 has 14 amino acids. The CDR3 is CASSLQGTGSGYTF. CDR3 bases: TGTGCCAGTAGCCTCCAGGGGACAGGTAGCGGCTACACCTTC.

This rearrangement joins TRBV6-1 to TRBJ2-7, with 10 bases fitting TRBD1. The CDR3 loop spans 14 amino acids. Germline trimming cut 9 bases from V and 2 bases from J; bases unmatched to any gene: 7. The V gene's germline CDR1 is MNHNS and CDR2 SASEGT. The CDR3 coding sequence is TGTGCCAGTCAAAGGGGACAGGGGACCTACGAGCAGTACTTC. This translates into CASQRGQGTYEQYF.

This chain links TRBV5-1 with TRBJ1-2, with D uncertain. CDR1 is SGHRS and CDR2 is YFSETQ in the germline V gene. CDR3 size: 14 residues. V was shortened by 0 bases and J by 7 bases, with 13 bases between the two germline ends. The CDR3 DNA sequence: TGCGCCAGCAGCTTGGGCACGGGAGTTACTGGCTACACCTTC. Protein sequence: CASSLGTGVTGYTF.

The rearrangement uses TRBV18 and TRBJ2-7, with a possible D match to TRBD1 (5 bases). V lost 3 bases and J lost 3, with 15 bases in between. This CDR3 has 15 residues. Germline CDR1 and CDR2: KGHSH and LQKENI. CDR3 in amino acids: CASSPALDTHYEQYF. The CDR3 bases are TGTGCCAGCTCACCGGCCTTGGACACCCACTACGAGCAGTACTTC.

CDR3 coding DNA: TGTGCCAGCAGGACTATCGGGAAGAGCTCCTACGAGCAGTACTTC. Amino acids: CASRTIGKSSYEQYF. J is TRBJ2-7 and V is TRBV6-5, with D perhaps matching TRBD2 (5 bases). V lost 6 bases to trimming and J lost 0 bases, with 15 bases between them. The CDR3 loop spans 15 amino acids. Per germline, CDR1 MNHEY and CDR2 SVGAGI.

Only a few counts were recorded for this clone. DNA for the CDR3: TGTGCCTGGAGCGACCCCACCCTTAGCAATCAGCCCCAGCATTTT. As protein: CAWSDPTLSNQPQHF. V gene TRBV30 combines with J gene TRBJ1-5; D unresolved. The germline V gene encodes CDR1 GTSNPN and CDR2 SVGIG (reference sequence). V shed 3 bases and J shed 0 bases, with 12 bases lying between them. The CDR3 runs to 15 residues.

The chain carries TRBV4-2 and TRBJ1-1, with D perhaps matching TRBD1 (6 bases). Trimming shortened V by 7 bases and J by 1 base, and 22 bases separated the two germline ends. The CDR3 loop spans 17 amino acids. The V gene's germline CDR1 is LGHNA and CDR2 YNFKEQ. In nucleotides, the CDR3 is TGTGCCAGCACCCCACCCGGGGGTGTACAGGGGAACACTGAAGCTTTCTTT. Residues: CASTPPGGVQGNTEAFF.

The rearrangement uses TRBV18 and TRBJ2-7, with D unresolved. The CDR3 is 15 amino acids. Deletions cut 3 bases from V and 2 bases from J, with 14 bases between. Germline assignment: CDR1 KGHSH and CDR2 LQKENI. This CDR3 reads CASSPNGRGTYEQYF. The CDR3 coding sequence is TGTGCCAGCTCACCTAATGGTCGCGGCACCTACGAGCAGTACTTC. The full variable domain, in which reference TRBV18 and TRBJ2-7 provide the parts outside the CDR3, is NAGVMQNPRHLVRRRGQEARLRCSPMKGHSHVYWYRQLPEEGLKFMVYLQKENIIDESGMPKERFSAEFPKEGPSILRIQQVVRGDSAAYFCASSPNGRGTYEQYFGPGTRLTVT.

The rearrangement uses TRBV6-1 and TRBJ2-5; 8 positions match TRBD2. Germline V lookup: CDR1 MNHNS, CDR2 SASEGT. V lost 5 bases to trimming and J lost 4 bases; unmatched junction nucleotides: 9. There are 15 residues in the CDR3. The CDR3 is CASSRAGASGETQYF. CDR3 nucleotide sequence: TGTGCCAGCAGTAGAGCGGGAGCCTCCGGAGAGACCCAGTACTTC.

The chain joins TRBV28 to TRBJ2-3; D is possibly TRBD1 (7 bases). The CDR3 is made up of 15 amino acids. V shed 5 bases and J shed 1 base, with 13 bases lying between them. Germline V gene data show CDR1 as MDHEN and CDR2 as SYDVKM. CDR3 sequence reads: CASSGGGAGTDTQYF. The CDR3 region has the DNA TGTGCCAGCAGTGGAGGGGGCGCGGGCACAGATACGCAGTATTTT.

The chain employs TRBV18 and TRBJ1-4; D is ambiguous. Trimming removed 0 bases at V and 7 bases at J, with 12 bases between. Germline values: CDR1 KGHSH, CDR2 LQKENI. The CDR3 extends over 15 amino acids. The CDR3 loop reads CASSPPSTGAEKLFF. The CDR3 nucleotides read TGTGCCAGCTCACCACCGTCGACCGGAGCTGAAAAACTGTTTTTT.

V gene TRBV7-2 combines with J gene TRBJ1-5, with D maybe TRBD1 (5 bases). With 1 base removed from V and 5 bases from J, the gap between germline ends came to 9 bases. CDR3 length: 14 residues. The germline gives CDR1 SGHTA, CDR2 FQGNSA. The CDR3 DNA sequence: TGTGCCAGCAGCTTAGGACAGTGGGATCAGCCCCAGCATTTT. Encoded protein: CASSLGQWDQPQHF. The complete variable domain, with remaining parts taken from reference TRBV7-2 and TRBJ1-5, reads GAGVSQSPSNKVTEKGKDVELRCDPISGHTALYWYRQSLGQGLEFLIYFQGNSAPDKSGLPSDRFSAERTGGSVSTLTIQRTQQEDSAVYLCASSLGQWDQPQHFGDGTRLSIL.

The chain uses TRBV28 and TRBJ2-5, with 8 bases matching TRBD2. In germline, CDR1 is MDHEN, CDR2 SYDVKM. The CDR3 has 13 amino acids. V shed 6 bases and J 3 bases; nucleotides not matched to a gene: 3. The CDR3 nucleotides read TGTGCCAGCAGCACGACTAGCGAAGAGACCCAGTACTTC. Translating gives CASSTTSEETQYF.

The V call is TRBV7-6, the J call TRBJ2-2; a possible D gene is TRBD1 (5 bases). Per the germline V gene, CDR1 is SGHVS and CDR2 is FNYEAQ. The CDR3 has 14 amino acids. With 5 bases removed from V and 1 base from J, the gap between germline ends came to 8 bases. CDR3 nucleotide sequence: TGTGCCAGCAGCAAAACAGGGAACACCGGGGAGCTGTTTTTT. Protein product: CASSKTGNTGELFF.

The chain is built from TRBV28 and TRBJ2-1; D is possibly TRBD2 (5 bases). CDR3 length: 15 amino acids. Per germline, CDR1 MDHEN and CDR2 SYDVKM. Trimming cost V 7 bases and J 1 base, with 14 bases left between them. The CDR3 DNA follows: TGTGCCAGCACCGCCGGAGGACTTTCCTACAATGAGCAGTTCTTC. Residues: CASTAGGLSYNEQFF. The complete variable domain, with remaining parts taken from reference TRBV28 and TRBJ2-1, reads DVKVTQSSRYLVKRTGEKVFLECVQDMDHENMFWYRQDPGLGLRLIYFSYDVKMKEKGDIPEGYSVSREKKERFSLILESASTNQTSMYLCASTAGGLSYNEQFFGPGTRLTVL.

CDR3 in DNA: TGTGCCAGCAGTTACGGTCCTGCCCAAGCTGGAAACACCATATATTTT. Protein sequence: CASSYGPAQAGNTIYF. The chain recombines TRBV6-6 with TRBJ1-3; D is undetermined. Per the germline V gene, CDR1 is MNHNY and CDR2 is SVGAGI (reference sequence). V lost 2 bases and J lost 2, with 13 bases in between. The CDR3 has 16 residues.

This rearrangement joins TRBV14 to TRBJ2-1, with D perhaps being TRBD1 or TRBD2 (5 bases each). Germline lookup yields CDR1 SGHDN and CDR2 FVKESK. V was cut by 0 bases and J by 4 bases, with 16 bases left in between. CDR3 length: 17 residues. The CDR3 loop is CASSQDFGTSHYNEQFF. For the CDR3, the DNA is TGTGCCAGCAGCCAAGATTTTGGGACCTCTCATTACAATGAGCAGTTCTTC.

This chain connects TRBV4-1 to TRBJ2-1; 7 nucleotides agree with TRBD2. V shed 3 bases, J shed 2 bases, and the junction held 7 bases outside the gene matches. Per germline, CDR1 MGHRA and CDR2 YSYEKL. There are 16 residues in the CDR3. CDR3 nucleotide sequence: TGCGCCAGCAGCCACCTGGGGAGGGCCCCCTACAATGAGCAGTTCTTC. Its translation is CASSHLGRAPYNEQFF.

The chain has TRBV28 and TRBJ1-1; TRBD1 might be the D (6 bases). CDR1 is MDHEN, CDR2 SYDVKM, per germline. CDR3 length: 12 residues. With 5 bases removed from V and 11 bases from J, the gap between germline ends came to 15 bases. The CDR3 coding sequence is TGTGCCAGCAGTCGCGGGGGGCGAGGGGCTTTCTTT. This gives the protein CASSRGGRGAFF.

The chain joins TRBV30 to TRBJ2-5, with D uncertain. Germline V CDR1 and CDR2: GTSNPN, SVGIG (reference sequence). Deletions cut 0 bases from V and 5 bases from J, with 7 bases between. The CDR3 runs to 12 residues. DNA for the CDR3: TGTGCCTGGAGTGTAATGTGGGAGACCCAGTACTTC. It yields the protein CAWSVMWETQYF.

J is TRBJ2-7 and V is TRBV18, with D tentatively TRBD2 (5 bases). This CDR3 is 15 amino acids long. V was trimmed by 3 bases and J by 3 bases, leaving 15 bases between them. CDR1 and CDR2 (germline): KGHSH, LQKENI. CDR3 sequence: CASSPGTRDGYEQYF. The DNA for the CDR3 is TGTGCCAGCTCACCGGGTACGAGGGATGGCTACGAGCAGTACTTC.

V and J are TRBV28 and TRBJ2-7; possibly TRBD2 for D (5 bases). Looked up from germline, CDR1 is MDHEN and CDR2 is SYDVKM. The CDR3 consists of 13 residues. V gave up 3 bases and J gave up 4 bases, with 10 bases separating them. The CDR3 loop reads CASSFGVAYEQYF. The CDR3 bases are TGTGCCAGCAGTTTCGGGGTGGCGTACGAGCAGTACTTC. Drawing the rest from reference TRBV28 and TRBJ2-7, the complete variable domain is DVKVTQSSRYLVKRTGEKVFLECVQDMDHENMFWYRQDPGLGLRLIYFSYDVKMKEKGDIPEGYSVSREKKERFSLILESASTNQTSMYLCASSFGVAYEQYFGPGTRLTVT.

This chain uses TRBV7-8 with TRBJ2-7; TRBD1 aligns across 7 bases. Trimming at V came to 1 base and at J to 0 bases, leaving 3 bases not matched to a gene. The V gene's germline CDR1 is SGHVS and CDR2 FQNEAQ. The CDR3 length is 15 residues. CDR3 region: CASSLVWDSSYEQYF. CDR3 in DNA: TGTGCCAGCAGCTTAGTCTGGGACAGCTCCTACGAGCAGTACTTC. Supplemented by reference TRBV7-8 and TRBJ2-7, the full variable domain reads GAGVSQSPRYKVAKRGQDVALRCDPISGHVSLFWYQQALGQGPEFLTYFQNEAQLDKSGLPSDRFFAERPEGSVSTLKIQRTQQEDSAVYLCASSLVWDSSYEQYFGPGTRLTVT.

This CDR3 is CASSPPGRGDTEAFF. DNA of the CDR3: TGTGCCAGCAGTCCCCCTGGGAGAGGGGACACTGAAGCTTTCTTT. The chain uses TRBV27 and TRBJ1-1, with TRBD1 as a possible D gene (5 bases). Trimming cost V 5 bases and J 3 bases, with 16 bases left between them. The CDR3 runs to 15 residues. In germline, CDR1 is MNHEY, CDR2 SMNVEV (reference sequence).

The chain links TRBV4-2 to TRBJ2-3; 9 bases fit TRBD2. The CDR3 spans 16 residues. Trimming cost V 0 bases and J 4 bases; bases outside gene matches: 5. Looked up from germline, CDR1 is LGHNA and CDR2 is YNFKEQ. Written as DNA, the CDR3 is TGTGCCAGCAGCCAAGAAGAGGTAGCGGGAGCAGATACGCAGTATTTT. Residues: CASSQEEVAGADTQYF.

The chain joins TRBV28 to TRBJ1-6; D uncertain. The CDR3 length is 12 residues. CDR1 and CDR2 (germline): MDHEN, SYDVKM. Trimming left V 7 bases short and J 7 bases short, with 8 bases between. CDR3 nucleotide sequence: TGTGCCAGCACGGAGGGAAATTCACCCCTCCACTTT. Translated: CASTEGNSPLHF. The full variable domain, in which reference TRBV28 and TRBJ1-6 provide the parts outside the CDR3, is DVKVTQSSRYLVKRTGEKVFLECVQDMDHENMFWYRQDPGLGLRLIYFSYDVKMKEKGDIPEGYSVSREKKERFSLILESASTNQTSMYLCASTEGNSPLHFGNGTRLTVT.